This is a list of T cell receptor beta chains from one sample in a study of T-cell reconstitution after alpha-beta-depleted transplantation in children. MiXCR, run by TCRdb on the PCR reads, gives a single entry per CDR3 protein. In the table there are approximately 85,000 distinct CDR3 sequences, 11% to 15% of which are singletons. The sequences come from PBMCs, mostly from graft donor cells, collected 180 days after TCRalphabeta/CD19-depleted stem cell transplant. The receptors were sampled from a male patient aged 2 to 9 who had a stem cell transplant for acute lymphoblastic leukemia, so the T cells may come from the graft donor. Both conserved end residues are part of each CDR3. D genes are given only for firm matches. Some rows mark clone size as missing; the rest say once, few, many or name a class of expanded clone.

size	V	D	J	DNA	CDR3
few	TRBV5-1	TRBD1	TRBJ1-1	TGCGCCAGCAGCTTGAGGGCAGGGGGCGCGGACCCTGAAGCTTTCTTT	CASSLRAGGADPEAFF
-	TRBV7-9	TRBD2	TRBJ2-7	TGTGCCAGCAGTTCTAGCGGGAGTCCTCAGGAGCAGTACTTC	CASSSSGSPQEQYF
-	TRBV27	TRBD1	TRBJ1-2	TGTCACGCTGGAGGGACAGTTCGGGGCTACACCTTC	CHAGGTVRGYTF
many	TRBV10-3	TRBD2	TRBJ2-3	TGTGCCATCAGTGGGATAGCGGGGGTTACAGATACGCAGTATTTT	CAISGIAGVTDTQYF
few	TRBV20-1	-	TRBJ2-1	TGCAGTGCTAGAGATCGAGATTTTAGGGGAGAATACTACAATGAGCAGTTCTTC	CSARDRDFRGEYYNEQFF
many	TRBV20-1	TRBD2	TRBJ2-1	TGCAGTGCAAACCCAAGGACTAGCGGGGGGAGCTCCTACAATGAGCAGTTCTTC	CSANPRTSGGSSYNEQFF
-	TRBV7-2	TRBD2	TRBJ2-3	TGTGCCAGCAGGCCAGCGGGAGCCACAGATACGCAGTATTTT	CASRPAGATDTQYF
-	TRBV7-2	-	TRBJ1-2	TGTGCCAGCAGCTTAGGAAGGGACTATGGCTACACCTTC	CASSLGRDYGYTF
few	TRBV11-2	TRBD2	TRBJ2-2	TGTGCCAGCAGCTTAGATGGACTAGCGGGACCCACCGGGGAGCTGTTTTTT	CASSLDGLAGPTGELFF
few	TRBV6-5	-	TRBJ1-1	TGTGCCTCCCGGGGGACTGAAGCTTTCTTT	CASRGTEAFF
few	TRBV10-3	TRBD2	TRBJ2-5	TGTGCCATCAGGGGACCAGCGGGAGGGATGGAGACCCAGTACTTC	CAIRGPAGGMETQYF
-	TRBV18	TRBD2	TRBJ2-7	TGTGCCAGTCGGGGGGACGAGCAGTACTTC	CASRGDEQYF
-	TRBV7-8	-	TRBJ2-7	TGTGCCATGGGACCGGGGGTTCACTTCGAGCAGTACTTC	CAMGPGVHFEQYF
few	TRBV6-5	-	TRBJ2-3	TGTGCCAGCAGTCGGAGGGGGCTTGACGCAGATACGCAGTATTTT	CASSRRGLDADTQYF
few	TRBV4-1	-	TRBJ2-3	TGCGCCAGCAGCCCCCCCGGAGAGGGAAATACGCAGTATTTT	CASSPPGEGNTQYF
-	TRBV5-5	TRBD1	TRBJ2-7	TGTGCCAGCAGCTTGAAGTTTGGGACAGAGTTCCCCTACGAGCAGTACTTC	CASSLKFGTEFPYEQYF
-	TRBV28	-	TRBJ2-3	TGTGCCAGCAGTTTATTCCGGCCTGGAGATACGCAGTATTTT	CASSLFRPGDTQYF